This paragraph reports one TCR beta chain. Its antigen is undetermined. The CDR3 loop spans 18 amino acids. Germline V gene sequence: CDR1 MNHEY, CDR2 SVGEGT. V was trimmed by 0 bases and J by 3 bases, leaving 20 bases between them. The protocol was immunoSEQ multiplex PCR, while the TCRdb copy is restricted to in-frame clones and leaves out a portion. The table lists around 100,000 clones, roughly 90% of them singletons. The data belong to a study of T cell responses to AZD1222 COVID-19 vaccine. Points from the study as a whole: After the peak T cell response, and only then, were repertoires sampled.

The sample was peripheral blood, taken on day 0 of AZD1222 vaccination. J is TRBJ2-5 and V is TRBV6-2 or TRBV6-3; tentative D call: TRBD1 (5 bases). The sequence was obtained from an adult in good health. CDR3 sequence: CASSYSKQGGKFKETQYF. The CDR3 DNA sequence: TGTGCCAGCAGTTACTCGAAGCAGGGTGGGAAATTTAAAGAGACCCAGTACTTC.